This T cell receptor beta chain was sequenced during a study of cytomegalovirus exposure and HLA in healthy donors. The donors were in the 120-subject validation cohort, distinct from the roughly 600-subject first cohort. General study results and limits: Clusters of TCRs from the first cohort tended to co-occur in the 100 to 150 validation repertoires (as a later analysis found). Investigators reported 164 TCR beta chains as tied to cytomegalovirus.

The CDR3 loop spans 15 amino acids. V lost 6 bases and J lost 7; bases outside the gene matches: 7. Germline V gene data show CDR1 as MNHNS and CDR2 as SASEGT. Libraries were prepared by immunoSEQ multiplex PCR; TCRdb keeps only in-frame clonotypes and omits some of them. This sample yields under 150,000 clones, of which around 87% are seen a single time; approximately 10% belongs to the top ten. As concerns this clone: Antigen: not known.

The V gene is TRBV6-1, the J gene TRBJ1-5; TRBD1 aligns across 12 bases. The receptor was derived from a man younger than 35 in good health and CMV-seropositive. Sequences were obtained from PBMCs. The chain's CDR3 is CASRSGDRGLQPQHF. CDR3 DNA sequence: TGTGCCAGCAGGAGCGGGGACAGGGGGCTGCAGCCCCAGCATTTT.